These 30 T cell receptor beta chains originate from one sample sequenced in a study of T-cell reconstitution after alpha-beta-depleted transplantation in children. Library preparation (for TCRbeta) was performed with unique molecular identifiers. TCRdb called the PCR reads again in MiXCR, with one record for every CDR3 protein. The sample includes 640,000 or so distinct CDR3 sequences, roughly 17% of them seen just once. This sample comprised PBMCs from the stem cell graft donor, obtained from the stem cell graft. The receptors were sampled from a human donor who donated a stem cell graft to a child with acute myeloid leukemia.

This clonotype was counted a few times. As DNA, the CDR3 is TGTGCCAGCACCCTAGACAGGGTTGATTCACCCCTCCACTTT. Translation: CASTLDRVDSPLHF. V and J are TRBV7-9 and TRBJ1-6, with 7 nucleotides matching TRBD1. The junction had 8 bases not matched to a gene; V was cut back by 7 bases and J by 8 bases. Germline V gene lookup returns CDR1 SEHNR and CDR2 FQNEAQ (reference sequence). The CDR3 runs 14 residues.

This clonotype has at least ten counts. V is TRBV4-3 and J is TRBJ2-5; D is unresolved. Per the germline V gene, CDR1 is LGHNA and CDR2 is YSLEER. The length of the CDR3 is 14 residues. V lost 0 bases and J lost 5, with 10 bases in between. This CDR3 reads CASSQELRLETQYF. CDR3 DNA: TGCGCCAGCAGCCAAGAGTTACGTTTGGAGACCCAGTACTTC.

This clonotype was seen ten or more times. The V gene is TRBV7-9, the J gene TRBJ2-1; no definite D call. Per germline, CDR1 SEHNR and CDR2 FQNEAQ (reference sequence). The CDR3 is 14 amino acids. Trimming removed 2 bases from V and 5 bases from J, with 10 bases in between. Written as DNA, the CDR3 is TGTGCCAGCAGCTTATCCTTGGGTAACAATGAGCAGTTCTTC. Translation gives CASSLSLGNNEQFF.

This sequence joins TRBV7-2 and TRBJ2-6, with 10 bases lining up with TRBD1. The CDR3 is 17 residues long. The germline CDR1 and CDR2 sequences are SGHTA and FQGNSA. The trim removed 8 bases at V and 0 bases at J, leaving 7 bases unmatched. The CDR3, as DNA: TGTGCCAGCTTAGGGACAGGGGCCAGCTCTGGGGCCAACGTCCTGACTTTC. Translation: CASLGTGASSGANVLTF.

This chain links TRBV20-1 with TRBJ2-3; 7 nucleotides match TRBD2. Germline V gene sequence: CDR1 DFQATT, CDR2 SNEGSKA (reference sequence). The ends lost 1 base at V and 0 bases at J; junction bases unmatched: 1. The CDR3 spans 14 residues. The CDR3 coding sequence is TGCAGTGCTAGAGTAGCGGGTAGCACAGATACGCAGTATTTT. Residues: CSARVAGSTDTQYF.

The J gene is TRBJ2-5, the V gene TRBV12-3 or TRBV12-4; TRBD2 agrees at 13 bases. Germline trimming cut 7 bases from V and 3 bases from J; bases unmatched to any gene: 2. CDR3 length: 14 amino acids. CDR3 sequence (DNA): TGTGCCAGCAACGGACTAGCGGGGGAAGAGACCCAGTACTTC. This gives the protein CASNGLAGEETQYF.

For the CDR3, the DNA is TGTGCCATCAGTGCGGGCACCATGAGGTTCACTGAAGCTTTCTTT. It yields the protein CAISAGTMRFTEAFF. V and J are TRBV10-3 and TRBJ1-1, with D unclear. Germline V gives CDR1 ENHRY, CDR2 SYGVKD. The CDR3 totals 15 residues. V shed 4 bases and J shed 4 bases, with 16 bases lying between them.

V gene TRBV27 combines with J gene TRBJ1-2; 11 bases map to TRBD1. This CDR3 region has 16 residues. Germline CDR1 reads MNHEY; CDR2 reads SMNVEV (reference sequence). After removal of 3 bases from V and 6 bases from J, the junction contained 9 bases not matched to a gene. The CDR3 nucleotides are TGTGCCAGCAGTTTTGGGACAGGGGGAGCTTTAGATGGCTACACCTTC. Residues: CASSFGTGGALDGYTF.

The chain uses TRBV6-4 and TRBJ2-3, with TRBD1 matching 7 bases. V lost 4 bases and J lost 5; bases outside the gene matches: 3. This CDR3 contains 13 residues. The germline V gene has CDR1 MRHNA and CDR2 SNTAGT. As DNA, the CDR3 is TGTGCCAGCAGTGCCCGGGACAGAGATACGCAGTATTTT. Protein sequence: CASSARDRDTQYF.

Details on this clonotype: An end of the junction does not agree with germline; a read error may underlie this. For the CDR3, the DNA is TGTGCCAGCAGCATAGCTAGCGGGGGTACTAGCACAGATACGCAGTATTTT. Amino acids: CASSIASGGTSTDTQYF. J is TRBJ2-3 and V is TRBV7-9; 10 bases line up with TRBD2. This CDR3 contains 17 residues. The germline CDR1 and CDR2 sequences are SEHNR and FQNEAQ (reference sequence).

This clonotype appeared a few times. The V gene is TRBV20-1, the J gene TRBJ1-1; D ambiguous. The CDR3 is 11 residues long. In germline, CDR1 is DFQATT, CDR2 SNEGSKA (reference sequence). The V end lost 6 bases, the J end lost 4 bases, and 9 bases lay between the germline ends. The CDR3 reads CSAAKGTEAFF. For the CDR3, the DNA is TGCAGTGCAGCGAAGGGCACTGAAGCTTTCTTT.

This clonotype has at least ten counts. CDR3 DNA sequence: TGTGCCAGCAATGCCGGAGCCCTTTCGCCCTACAATGAGCAGTTCTTC. Translated, it gives CASNAGALSPYNEQFF. The chain is built from TRBV7-9 and TRBJ2-1; D remains ambiguous. The V gene's germline CDR1 is SEHNR and CDR2 FQNEAQ (reference sequence). The V and J ends lost 7 bases and 2 bases respectively, with 18 bases between them. The CDR3 covers 16 residues.

The chain carries TRBV30 and TRBJ1-5, with D unclear. In germline, CDR1 is GTSNPN, CDR2 SVGIG (reference sequence). Trimming took off 1 base at V and 2 bases at J, with 6 bases between the two ends. The length of the CDR3 is 13 residues. CDR3: CAWSAGGNQPQHF. The DNA for the CDR3 is TGTGCCTGGAGTGCGGGAGGCAATCAGCCCCAGCATTTT. Supplemented by reference TRBV30 and TRBJ1-5, the full variable domain reads SQTIHQWPATLVQPVGSPLSLECTVEGTSNPNLYWYRQAAGRGLQLLFYSVGIGQISSEVPQNLSASRPQDRQFILSSKKLLLSDSGFYLCAWSAGGNQPQHFGDGTRLSIL.

This clonotype was detected a few times. V gene TRBV11-2 combines with J gene TRBJ2-5; 9 positions match TRBD2. This CDR3 contains 14 residues. V shed 4 bases, J shed 5 bases, and the junction held 5 bases outside the gene matches. Germline V CDR1 and CDR2: SGHAT, FQNNGV. The CDR3 DNA reads as TGTGCCAGCAGCTCCACGGCGGGGGGGGAGACCCAGTACTTC. Translation: CASSSTAGGETQYF.

This clonotype was counted at least ten times. This chain links TRBV20-1 with TRBJ2-7, with 7 bases aligning to TRBD1. CDR1 and CDR2 (germline): DFQATT, SNEGSKA (reference sequence). J gave up 3 bases and V 5 bases, and 7 bases lay outside the gene matches. The CDR3 extends over 13 amino acids. The CDR3 DNA reads TGCAGTGCTCTCGGACAGGATAACTACGAGCAGTACTTC. Protein product: CSALGQDNYEQYF.

The V gene is TRBV9, the J gene TRBJ2-7, with D uncertain. This CDR3 comprises 13 residues. The germline V gene has CDR1 SGDLS and CDR2 YYNGEE. Trimming pared 3 bases from V and 5 bases from J, leaving 12 bases between. The CDR3: CASSGRTEDEQYF. CDR3 in DNA: TGTGCCAGCAGCGGACGAACAGAGGACGAGCAGTACTTC. The whole variable domain, filled in from reference TRBV9 and TRBJ2-7, reads DSGVTQTPKHLITATGQRVTLRCSPRSGDLSVYWYQQSLDQGLQFLIQYYNGEERAKGNILERFSAQQFPDLHSELNLSSLELGDSALYFCASSGRTEDEQYFGPGTRLTVT.

The CDR3: CATSDTRGGRGGGYTF. The CDR3 DNA follows: TGTGCCACCAGTGATACCCGGGGGGGACGAGGAGGTGGCTACACCTTC. This chain uses TRBV24-1 with TRBJ1-2; a weak D match, TRBD1 (5 bases). V was pared by 3 bases and J by 7 bases, with 20 bases between. The germline V gene encodes CDR1 KGHDR and CDR2 SFDVKD. CDR3 length: 16 residues.

In this sample, this clonotype turned up a few times. The chain employs TRBV5-5 and TRBJ2-1; D is undetermined. Germline V lookup: CDR1 SGHKS, CDR2 YYEKEE (reference sequence). This CDR3 has 12 residues. Between the trimmed V and J ends, which lost 2 bases and 5 bases, there was a span of 5 bases. This chain's CDR3 is CASSLFDNEQFF. The CDR3 nucleotides read TGTGCCAGCAGCTTATTCGACAATGAGCAGTTCTTC. Using reference TRBV5-5 and TRBJ2-1 for the parts outside the CDR3, the full variable domain is DAGVTQSPTHLIKTRGQQVTLRCSPISGHKSVSWYQQVLGQGPQFIFQYYEKEERGRGNFPDRFSARQFPNYSSELNVNALLLGDSALYLCASSLFDNEQFFGPGTRLTVL.

This clonotype was counted many times. The V and J genes are TRBV9 and TRBJ2-1, with D unclear. This CDR3 region has 12 residues. The germline V gene encodes CDR1 SGDLS and CDR2 YYNGEE. Deletions cut 2 bases from V and 8 bases from J, with 8 bases between. The CDR3 region has the DNA TGTGCCAGCAGCGTTGGTGTCTATGAGCAGTTCTTC. This translates into CASSVGVYEQFF.

V usage is TRBV6-2 or TRBV6-3 and J usage is TRBJ2-2, with TRBD2 as a possible D gene (5 bases). Germline assignment: CDR1 MNHEY and CDR2 SVGEGT. CDR3 size: 17 residues. Trimming left V 5 bases short and J 5 bases short, with 21 bases between. In nucleotides, the CDR3 is TGTGCCAGCAGTCCGGAGAGAGGGCCAGCCCCGACCGGGGAGCTGTTTTTT. Translated, it gives CASSPERGPAPTGELFF.

This clonotype was seen a handful of times. This rearrangement joins TRBV11-1 to TRBJ1-1; D not certain. Germline V lookup: CDR1 SGHAT, CDR2 FQDESV (reference sequence). The CDR3 length is 13 residues. Trimming took off 7 bases at V and 0 bases at J, with 9 bases between the two ends. CDR3 protein: CASKGRMNTEAFF. Here the CDR3 DNA reads TGTGCCAGCAAAGGACGGATGAACACTGAAGCTTTCTTT.

The chain is built from TRBV20-1 and TRBJ2-5, with no clear D. The CDR3 totals 16 residues. V was shortened by 0 bases and J by 1 base, with 15 bases between the two germline ends. Germline V lookup: CDR1 DFQATT, CDR2 SNEGSKA (reference sequence). The CDR3 protein is CSARDYRDTSQETQYF. In nucleotides, the CDR3 is TGCAGTGCTAGAGATTATCGAGACACGTCCCAAGAGACCCAGTACTTC.

This clonotype has a count of ten or more. The rearrangement joins TRBV4-1 to TRBJ2-5; a possible D gene is TRBD1 (6 bases). The V end was cut by 3 bases, the J end by 0 bases, with 11 bases between. CDR3 length: 15 amino acids. The germline CDR1 and CDR2 sequences are MGHRA and YSYEKL. CDR3 coding DNA: TGCGCCAGCAGCCATGTAACAGGGTACCAAGAGACCCAGTACTTC. This translates into CASSHVTGYQETQYF.

The chain couples TRBV12-3 or TRBV12-4 to TRBJ2-7, with 7 bases lining up with TRBD1. V was pared by 7 bases and J by 6 bases, with 6 bases of the junction left unmatched. CDR3 length equals 12 residues. CDR3 in amino acids: CASTKGAGEQYF. CDR3 DNA: TGTGCCAGCACCAAGGGGGCGGGCGAGCAGTACTTC.

The gene calls are TRBV5-1 and TRBJ2-3, with 9 bases lining up with TRBD1. The trim removed 2 bases at V and 2 bases at J, leaving 12 bases unmatched. In germline, CDR1 is SGHRS, CDR2 YFSETQ. The CDR3 covers 18 residues. CDR3 in amino acids: CASSFSLRGQGHTDTQYF. CDR3 in DNA: TGCGCCAGCAGCTTTTCTTTACGGGGACAGGGCCACACAGATACGCAGTATTTT.

The chain carries TRBV28 and TRBJ2-3; 7 nucleotides agree with TRBD2. There are 18 residues in the CDR3. J was trimmed by 0 bases and V by 6 bases; bases with no gene match: 15. Germline V gene lookup returns CDR1 MDHEN and CDR2 SYDVKM. CDR3 in amino acids: CASSLSPYQRDSTDTQYF. Written as DNA, the CDR3 is TGTGCCAGCAGCCTATCCCCGTATCAGCGGGACAGCACAGATACGCAGTATTTT.

This clonotype was seen many times. The rearrangement links TRBV20-1 to TRBJ2-2, with TRBD2 matching over 7 bases. This CDR3 is 15 amino acids long. Germline assignment: CDR1 DFQATT and CDR2 SNEGSKA (reference sequence). Losses at the gene ends were 2 bases for V and 2 bases for J; bases not matched to a gene: 5. CDR3 nucleotides: TGCAGTGCTAGAACGGAGCGGGGTAACACCGGGGAGCTGTTTTTT. It encodes CSARTERGNTGELFF.

V usage is TRBV12-3 or TRBV12-4 and J usage is TRBJ1-5; the D gene is possibly TRBD1 (5 bases). CDR3 length: 14 amino acids. Trimming shortened V by 4 bases and J by 5 bases, and 12 bases separated the two germline ends. CDR3 in amino acids: CASSWGGGDQPQHF. The CDR3 DNA follows: TGTGCCAGCAGTTGGGGGGGGGGAGATCAGCCCCAGCATTTT.

This clonotype was seen only a few times. The rearrangement joins TRBV5-5 to TRBJ2-7, with D maybe TRBD2 (7 bases). CDR3 length: 15 amino acids. The germline gives CDR1 SGHKS, CDR2 YYEKEE (reference sequence). V lost 0 bases, J lost 3 bases, and 13 bases lay in between. Here the CDR3 reads CASSLDGGPLYEQYF. In DNA, the CDR3 is TGTGCCAGCAGCTTGGACGGGGGGCCCCTCTACGAGCAGTACTTC. Full variable domain (missing parts from reference TRBV5-5 and TRBJ2-7): DAGVTQSPTHLIKTRGQQVTLRCSPISGHKSVSWYQQVLGQGPQFIFQYYEKEERGRGNFPDRFSARQFPNYSSELNVNALLLGDSALYLCASSLDGGPLYEQYFGPGTRLTVT.

This clonotype was detected ten times or more. The rearrangement joins TRBV20-1 to TRBJ2-7; D uncertain. V lost 0 bases to trimming and J lost 1 base, with 7 bases between them. Germline-derived CDR1 and CDR2 are DFQATT and SNEGSKA (reference sequence). The CDR3 covers 13 residues. The CDR3 DNA follows: TGCAGTGCTAGAGAGGGTAGTTCCTACGAGCAGTACGTC. Its translation: CSAREGSSYEQYV.